These T cell receptor beta chains were read from a single sample in a study of brain T cells in children with intractable seizures. Assay: immunoSEQ multiplex PCR; the TCRdb copy retains only in-frame clones and omits some. The sample shows roughly 110,000 clones, approximately 94% of them seen only once. The material sequenced was peripheral blood, taken at surgery. The receptors shown here come from a boy less than two years old with hemimegalencephaly and intractable seizures. Each CDR3 is given without its conserved first and last residue. The order of the fields is J gene, clone size, V gene, CDR3 protein. Clone size, where shown, is once, few, many, or a class for clones that have expanded.

j_gene: TRBJ1-2
abundance: NA
v_gene: TRBV4-2
CDR3aa: ASSPGQGARGYGYT

j_gene: TRBJ1-1
abundance: NA
v_gene: TRBV27
CDR3aa: ASSTLGTEAF

j_gene: TRBJ2-7
abundance: NA
v_gene: TRBV5-4
CDR3aa: ASSPRLAYEQY

j_gene: TRBJ2-5
abundance: NA
v_gene: TRBV4-1
CDR3aa: ASSQDWQETQY

j_gene: TRBJ1-2
abundance: NA
v_gene: TRBV19
CDR3aa: ASSPLGSGYGYT

j_gene: TRBJ2-1
abundance: few
v_gene: TRBV24-1
CDR3aa: ATSPHGDTNEQF

j_gene: TRBJ2-5
abundance: NA
v_gene: TRBV6-4
CDR3aa: ASSPGLAGGETQY

j_gene: TRBJ2-1
abundance: NA
v_gene: TRBV28
CDR3aa: ASSWPRLAGVFWGDEQF

j_gene: TRBJ2-1
abundance: NA
v_gene: TRBV5-1
CDR3aa: ASSLELPYNEQF

j_gene: TRBJ2-2
abundance: once
v_gene: TRBV2
CDR3aa: ASSESDRVGLF

j_gene: TRBJ1-2
abundance: NA
v_gene: TRBV6-5
CDR3aa: ASSYRGAQGGYT

j_gene: TRBJ2-4
abundance: NA
v_gene: TRBV5-4
CDR3aa: ASSPGGGDKNIQY

j_gene: TRBJ1-3
abundance: NA
v_gene: TRBV18
CDR3aa: ASSPGHSGNTIY

j_gene: TRBJ2-1
abundance: NA
v_gene: TRBV7-8
CDR3aa: ASSLLSGRGYNEQF

j_gene: TRBJ2-1
abundance: NA
v_gene: TRBV5-1
CDR3aa: ASSLEWPGGSNEQF

j_gene: TRBJ1-5
abundance: NA
v_gene: TRBV7-6
CDR3aa: ASSLWAIRGNQPQH

j_gene: TRBJ2-7
abundance: NA
v_gene: TRBV7-8
CDR3aa: ASSLGRVKYEQY

j_gene: TRBJ1-2
abundance: NA
v_gene: TRBV6-5
CDR3aa: ASSFRGYGYT

j_gene: TRBJ2-5
abundance: NA
v_gene: TRBV29-1
CDR3aa: SVEDRGRGPQSETQY

j_gene: TRBJ1-1
abundance: once
v_gene: TRBV28
CDR3aa: ASSGRAAF

j_gene: TRBJ2-7
abundance: NA
v_gene: TRBV19
CDR3aa: ASSPASGGGYEQY

j_gene: TRBJ2-7
abundance: NA
v_gene: TRBV5-8
CDR3aa: ASRTTFQWEQY

j_gene: TRBJ2-7
abundance: NA
v_gene: TRBV7-2
CDR3aa: ASSLRAGGSYEQY

j_gene: TRBJ1-3
abundance: once
v_gene: TRBV29-1
CDR3aa: SAREQLNSGNTIY

j_gene: TRBJ2-1
abundance: once
v_gene: TRBV20-1
CDR3aa: SASLRNEQF

j_gene: TRBJ2-1
abundance: once
v_gene: TRBV30
CDR3aa: AWSPLSSGDEQF

j_gene: TRBJ2-3
abundance: NA
v_gene: TRBV28
CDR3aa: ASSLDRGRTDTQY

j_gene: TRBJ1-5
abundance: few
v_gene: TRBV2
CDR3aa: ASSEEGYQPQH

j_gene: TRBJ1-5
abundance: NA
v_gene: TRBV24-1
CDR3aa: ATSEAFGVGGPQH

j_gene: TRBJ2-7
abundance: NA
v_gene: TRBV18
CDR3aa: ASSPPRIYEQY

j_gene: TRBJ2-7
abundance: NA
v_gene: TRBV7-9
CDR3aa: ASSPIGAQRPYEQY

j_gene: TRBJ2-3
abundance: NA
v_gene: TRBV7-2
CDR3aa: ASSFRQGRDTQY

j_gene: TRBJ1-6
abundance: NA
v_gene: TRBV3-1/TRBV3-2
CDR3aa: ASSQVRAHNSPLH

j_gene: TRBJ2-7
abundance: NA
v_gene: TRBV5-3
CDR3aa: ARSWGWRGAVYDEQY

j_gene: TRBJ2-5
abundance: NA
v_gene: TRBV5-8
CDR3aa: ASSYRDQKETQY

j_gene: TRBJ2-7
abundance: NA
v_gene: TRBV6-2/TRBV6-3
CDR3aa: ASCRSPLYEQY

j_gene: TRBJ2-1
abundance: NA
v_gene: TRBV5-6
CDR3aa: ASSLTGGNEQF